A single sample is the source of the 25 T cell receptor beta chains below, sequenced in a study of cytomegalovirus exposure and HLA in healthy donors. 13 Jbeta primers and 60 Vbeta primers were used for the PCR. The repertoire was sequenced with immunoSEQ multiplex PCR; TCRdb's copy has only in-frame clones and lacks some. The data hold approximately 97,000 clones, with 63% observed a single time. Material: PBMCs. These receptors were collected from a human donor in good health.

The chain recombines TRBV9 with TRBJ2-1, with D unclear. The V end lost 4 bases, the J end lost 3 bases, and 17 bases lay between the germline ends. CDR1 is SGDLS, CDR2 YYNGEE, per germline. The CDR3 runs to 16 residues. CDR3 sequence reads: CASSLRSEMIYNEQFF. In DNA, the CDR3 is TGTGCCAGCAGCCTCCGAAGCGAGATGATCTACAATGAGCAGTTCTTC.

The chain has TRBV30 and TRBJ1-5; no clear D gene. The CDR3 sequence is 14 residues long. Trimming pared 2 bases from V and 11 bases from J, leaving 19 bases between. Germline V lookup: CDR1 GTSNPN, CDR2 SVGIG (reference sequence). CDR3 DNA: TGTGCCTGGAGTCCCCGACTGGAACTCCGGGCCCAGCATTTT. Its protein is CAWSPRLELRAQHF.

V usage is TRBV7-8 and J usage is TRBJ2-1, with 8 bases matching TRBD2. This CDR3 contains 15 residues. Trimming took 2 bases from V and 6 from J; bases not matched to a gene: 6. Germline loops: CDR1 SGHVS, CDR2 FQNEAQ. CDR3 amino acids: CASSLPGLVTNEQFF. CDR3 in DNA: TGTGCCAGCAGCTTACCGGGACTAGTAACCAATGAGCAGTTCTTC.

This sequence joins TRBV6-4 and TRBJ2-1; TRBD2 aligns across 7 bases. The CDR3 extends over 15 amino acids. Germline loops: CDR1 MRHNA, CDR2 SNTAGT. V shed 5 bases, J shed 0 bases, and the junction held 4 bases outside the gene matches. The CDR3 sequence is CASSPRTSSYNEQFF. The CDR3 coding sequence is TGTGCCAGCAGTCCTAGGACTAGCTCCTACAATGAGCAGTTCTTC.

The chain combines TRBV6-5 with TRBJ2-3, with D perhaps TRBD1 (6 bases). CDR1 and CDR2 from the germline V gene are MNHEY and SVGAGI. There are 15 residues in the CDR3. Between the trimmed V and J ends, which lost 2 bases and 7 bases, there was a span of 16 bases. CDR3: CASSYRTEQGHTQYF. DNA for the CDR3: TGTGCCAGCAGTTACCGGACTGAACAGGGCCATACGCAGTATTTT.

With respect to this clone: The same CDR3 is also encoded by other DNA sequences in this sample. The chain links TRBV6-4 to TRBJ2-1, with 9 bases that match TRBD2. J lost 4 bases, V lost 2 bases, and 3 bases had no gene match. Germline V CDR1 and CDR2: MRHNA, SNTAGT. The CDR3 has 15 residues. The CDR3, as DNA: TGTGCCAGCAGTGACAGTAGCGGGAGTTACAATGAGCAGTTCTTC. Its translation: CASSDSSGSYNEQFF.

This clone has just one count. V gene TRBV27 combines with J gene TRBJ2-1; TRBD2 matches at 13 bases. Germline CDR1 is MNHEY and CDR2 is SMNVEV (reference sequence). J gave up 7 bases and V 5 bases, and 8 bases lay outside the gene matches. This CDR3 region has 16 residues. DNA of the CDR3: TGTGCCAGCAGTGTCACTAGCGGGAGGGCGAGGAATGAGCAGTTCTTC. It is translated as CASSVTSGRARNEQFF.

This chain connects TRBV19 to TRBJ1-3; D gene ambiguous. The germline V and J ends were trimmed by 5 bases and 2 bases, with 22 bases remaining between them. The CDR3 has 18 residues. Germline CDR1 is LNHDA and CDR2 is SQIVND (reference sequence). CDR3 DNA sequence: TGTGCCAGTAGTCTCGCACCCCCTTATACTACGACTGGAAACACCATATATTTT. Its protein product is CASSLAPPYTTTGNTIYF.

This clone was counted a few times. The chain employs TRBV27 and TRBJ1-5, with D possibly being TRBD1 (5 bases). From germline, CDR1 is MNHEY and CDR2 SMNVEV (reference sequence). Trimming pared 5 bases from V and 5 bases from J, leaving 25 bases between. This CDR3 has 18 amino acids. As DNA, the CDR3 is TGTGCCAGCAGTCTCTACATAGCCCCCGGGGGGACGGATCAGCCCCAGCATTTT. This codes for CASSLYIAPGGTDQPQHF.

CDR3 in amino acids: CASTRVGTGGYEQYF. The CDR3 bases are TGTGCCAGCACCCGAGTAGGGACAGGGGGCTACGAGCAGTACTTC. V and J are TRBV27 and TRBJ2-7, with TRBD1 matching 11 bases. With V trimmed by 7 bases and J by 3 bases, 8 bases remained unmatched. The CDR3 has 15 residues. Germline V gene data show CDR1 as MNHEY and CDR2 as SMNVEV (reference sequence).

The CDR3 protein is CASRHSGTGSPLHF. CDR3 bases: TGCGCCAGCAGACATAGTGGGACAGGTTCACCCCTCCACTTT. V gene TRBV4-1 combines with J gene TRBJ1-6; 8 nucleotides line up with TRBD1. Germline V gives CDR1 MGHRA, CDR2 YSYEKL. The trim removed 6 bases at V and 9 bases at J, leaving 7 bases unmatched. The CDR3 contains 14 residues.

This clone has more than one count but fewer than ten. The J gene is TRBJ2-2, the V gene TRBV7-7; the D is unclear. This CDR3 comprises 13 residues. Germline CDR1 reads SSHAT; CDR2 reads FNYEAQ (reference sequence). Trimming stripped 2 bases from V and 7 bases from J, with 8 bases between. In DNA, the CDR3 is TGTGCCAGCAGCTTATACCTAGGCGGGGAGCTGTTTTTT. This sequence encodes CASSLYLGGELFF.

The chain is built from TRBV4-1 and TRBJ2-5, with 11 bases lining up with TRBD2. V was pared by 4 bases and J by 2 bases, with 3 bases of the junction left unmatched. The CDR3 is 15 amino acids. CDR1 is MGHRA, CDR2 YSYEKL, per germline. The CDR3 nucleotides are TGCGCCAGCAGCCGACTAGCGGGGACACAAGAGACCCAGTACTTC. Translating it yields CASSRLAGTQETQYF.

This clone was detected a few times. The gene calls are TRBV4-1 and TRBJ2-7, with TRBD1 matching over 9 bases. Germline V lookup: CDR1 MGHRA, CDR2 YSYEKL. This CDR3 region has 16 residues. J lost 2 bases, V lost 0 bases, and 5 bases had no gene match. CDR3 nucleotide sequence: TGCGCCAGCAGCCAAGATTTACGGGACAGGGCCTACGAGCAGTACTTC. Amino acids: CASSQDLRDRAYEQYF.

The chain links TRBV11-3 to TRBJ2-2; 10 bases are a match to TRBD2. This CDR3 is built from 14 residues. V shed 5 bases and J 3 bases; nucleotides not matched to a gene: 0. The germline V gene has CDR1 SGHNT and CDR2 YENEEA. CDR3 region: CASSLAGDTGELFF. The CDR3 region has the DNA TGTGCCAGCAGCCTAGCGGGGGACACCGGGGAGCTGTTTTTT.

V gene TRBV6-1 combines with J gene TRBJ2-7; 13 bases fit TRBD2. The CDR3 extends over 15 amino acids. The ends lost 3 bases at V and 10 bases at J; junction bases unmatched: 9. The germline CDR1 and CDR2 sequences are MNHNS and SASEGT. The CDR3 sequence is CASSEPGLAGVVQYF. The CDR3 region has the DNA TGTGCCAGCAGTGAGCCCGGACTAGCGGGAGTTGTTCAGTACTTC.

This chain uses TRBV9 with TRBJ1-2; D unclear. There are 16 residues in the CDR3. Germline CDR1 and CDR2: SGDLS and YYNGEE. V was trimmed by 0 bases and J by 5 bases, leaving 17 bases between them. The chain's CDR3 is CASSVGDGLTGYGYTF. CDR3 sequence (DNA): TGTGCCAGCAGCGTAGGTGACGGGTTGACTGGATATGGCTACACCTTC.

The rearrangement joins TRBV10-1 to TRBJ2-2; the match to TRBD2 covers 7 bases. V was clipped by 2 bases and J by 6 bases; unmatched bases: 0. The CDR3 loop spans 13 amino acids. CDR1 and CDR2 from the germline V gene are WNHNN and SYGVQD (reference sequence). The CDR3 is CASSEREAGELFF. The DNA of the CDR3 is TGCGCCAGCAGTGAGCGGGAGGCCGGGGAGCTGTTTTTT.

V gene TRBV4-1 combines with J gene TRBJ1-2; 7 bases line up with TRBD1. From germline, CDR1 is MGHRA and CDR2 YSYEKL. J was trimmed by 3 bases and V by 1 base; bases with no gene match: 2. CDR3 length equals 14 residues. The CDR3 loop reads CASSQAQGDYGYTF. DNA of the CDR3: TGCGCCAGCAGCCAAGCGCAGGGGGACTATGGCTACACCTTC.

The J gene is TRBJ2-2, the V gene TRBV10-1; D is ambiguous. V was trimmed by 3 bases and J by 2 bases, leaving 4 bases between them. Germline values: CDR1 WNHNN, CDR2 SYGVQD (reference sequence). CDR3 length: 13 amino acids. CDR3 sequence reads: CASSELNTGELFF. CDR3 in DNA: TGCGCCAGCAGTGAACTAAACACCGGGGAGCTGTTTTTT.

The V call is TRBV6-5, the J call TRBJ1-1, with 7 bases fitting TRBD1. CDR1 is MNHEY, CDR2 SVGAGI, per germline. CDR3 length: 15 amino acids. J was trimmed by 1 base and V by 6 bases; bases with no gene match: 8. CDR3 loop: CASRYDRVGNTEAFF. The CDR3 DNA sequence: TGTGCCAGCAGGTACGACAGGGTAGGGAACACTGAAGCTTTCTTT.

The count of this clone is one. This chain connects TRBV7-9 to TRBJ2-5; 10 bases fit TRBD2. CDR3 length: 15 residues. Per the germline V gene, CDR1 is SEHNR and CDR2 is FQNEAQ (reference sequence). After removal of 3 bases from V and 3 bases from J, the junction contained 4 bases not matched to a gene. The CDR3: CASSFPSGSKETQYF. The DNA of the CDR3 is TGTGCCAGCAGCTTTCCTAGCGGGAGTAAAGAGACCCAGTACTTC.

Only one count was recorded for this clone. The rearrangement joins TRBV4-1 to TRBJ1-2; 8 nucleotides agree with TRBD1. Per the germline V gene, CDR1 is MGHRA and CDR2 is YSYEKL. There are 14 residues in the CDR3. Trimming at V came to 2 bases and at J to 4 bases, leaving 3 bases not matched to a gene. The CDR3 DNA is TGCGCCAGCAGCCAACTACAGGGGGGCTATGGCTACACCTTC. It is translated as CASSQLQGGYGYTF.

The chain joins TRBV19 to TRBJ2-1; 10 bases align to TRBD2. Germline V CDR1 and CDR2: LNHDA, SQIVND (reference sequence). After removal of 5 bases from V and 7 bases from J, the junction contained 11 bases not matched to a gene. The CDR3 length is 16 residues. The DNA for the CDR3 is TGTGCCAGTAGTCCCGCTAGCGGGAGTGGTTATAATGAGCAGTTCTTC. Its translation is CASSPASGSGYNEQFF. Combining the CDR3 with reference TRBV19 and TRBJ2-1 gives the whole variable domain DGGITQSPKYLFRKEGQNVTLSCEQNLNHDAMYWYRQDPGQGLRLIYYSQIVNDFQKGDIAEGYSVSREKKESFPLTVTSAQKNPTAFYLCASSPASGSGYNEQFFGPGTRLTVL.

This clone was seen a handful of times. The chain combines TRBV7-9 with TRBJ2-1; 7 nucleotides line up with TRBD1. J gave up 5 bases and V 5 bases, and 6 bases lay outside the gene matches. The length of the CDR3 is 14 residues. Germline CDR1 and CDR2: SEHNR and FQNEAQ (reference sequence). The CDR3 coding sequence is TGTGCCAGCAGCCCAGGGACAGTTAACAATGAGCAGTTCTTC. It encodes CASSPGTVNNEQFF. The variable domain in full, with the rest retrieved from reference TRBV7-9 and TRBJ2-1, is DTGVSQNPRHKITKRGQNVTFRCDPISEHNRLYWYRQTLGQGPEFLTYFQNEAQLEKSRLLSDRFSAERPKGSFSTLEIQRTEQGDSAMYLCASSPGTVNNEQFFGPGTRLTVL.